These 30 T cell receptor beta chains came from one sample sequenced in a study of T cell responses to AZD1222 COVID-19 vaccine. Assay used: immunoSEQ multiplex PCR; TCRdb lists only in-frame clones, some missing. The sample yields approximately 130,000 clones, 75% to 95% seen once. Sequencing used peripheral blood, obtained 28 days after the second dose of the MenACWY control vaccine. These receptors all come from an adult who received the MenACWY meningococcal vaccine as a control.

The chain has TRBV5-1 and TRBJ2-2; possibly TRBD1 for D (6 bases). The germline V and J ends were trimmed by 5 bases and 0 bases, with 11 bases remaining between them. The CDR3 spans 15 residues. The germline V gene encodes CDR1 SGHRS and CDR2 YFSETQ. The CDR3 region is CASRVQGSNTGELFF. CDR3 coding DNA: TGCGCCAGCAGGGTACAGGGTTCGAACACCGGGGAGCTGTTTTTT.

This chain connects TRBV28 to TRBJ2-1; weak D call: TRBD1 (5 bases). The CDR3 runs 12 residues. The germline V gene encodes CDR1 MDHEN and CDR2 SYDVKM. V dropped 8 bases and J dropped 9 bases, with 14 bases sitting between them. DNA for the CDR3: TGTGCCAGCGGCCTGGGGCTGCGTGAGCAGTTCTTC. Translated: CASGLGLREQFF.

The J gene is TRBJ1-6, the V gene TRBV6-5; D remains ambiguous. The CDR3 runs to 15 residues. V gave up 0 bases and J gave up 6 bases, with 9 bases separating them. Germline V gene data show CDR1 as MNHEY and CDR2 as SVGAGI. This CDR3 is CASSYSGFINSPLHF. CDR3 DNA sequence: TGTGCCAGCAGTTACTCGGGTTTTATTAATTCACCCCTCCACTTT.

The chain uses TRBV28 and TRBJ1-2, with D possibly TRBD1 on 5 matching bases. The CDR3 is 14 residues long. Per the germline V gene, CDR1 is MDHEN and CDR2 is SYDVKM. The germline V and J ends were trimmed by 4 bases and 3 bases, with 12 bases remaining between them. The CDR3 DNA reads as TGTGCCAGCAGTTCCCATTTAGGGGACTATGGCTACACCTTC. Translated, it gives CASSSHLGDYGYTF.

The V gene is TRBV19, the J gene TRBJ1-5, with TRBD1 as a possible D gene (5 bases). V was clipped by 7 bases and J by 2 bases, with 6 bases between them. Germline V CDR1 and CDR2: LNHDA, SQIVND (reference sequence). The CDR3 spans 12 residues. The chain's CDR3 is CASMTGNQPQHF. The CDR3 nucleotides are TGTGCCAGTATGACAGGCAATCAGCCCCAGCATTTT.

The gene calls are TRBV27 and TRBJ2-3, with D perhaps being TRBD1 or TRBD2 (5 bases each). The CDR3 covers 17 residues. Trimming stripped 0 bases from V and 3 bases from J, with 16 bases between. CDR1 is MNHEY, CDR2 SMNVEV, per germline (reference sequence). The CDR3 DNA sequence: TGTGCCAGCAGTTTATCGCCTCGGGACCCTACGACAGATACGCAGTATTTT. It specifies CASSLSPRDPTTDTQYF.

V and J are TRBV20-1 and TRBJ1-5; D may be TRBD1 (5 bases). Looked up from germline, CDR1 is DFQATT and CDR2 is SNEGSKA (reference sequence). The CDR3 length is 15 residues. The V end lost 3 bases, the J end lost 3 bases, and 15 bases lay between the germline ends. CDR3 in DNA: TGCAGTGCTAGTAATACTCACAGGTTCAATCAGCCCCAGCATTTT. This encodes CSASNTHRFNQPQHF.

V usage is TRBV28 and J usage is TRBJ2-4; the D is unclear. Germline V gene data show CDR1 as MDHEN and CDR2 as SYDVKM. The CDR3 has 14 amino acids. Trimming took off 1 base at V and 1 base at J, with 5 bases between the two ends. Here the CDR3 DNA reads TGTGCCAGCAGTTTATTCAGGGCCAAAAACATTCAGTACTTC. Amino acid sequence: CASSLFRAKNIQYF.

The chain joins TRBV13 to TRBJ2-5; D unclear. CDR1 and CDR2 (germline): PRHDT, FYEKMQ (reference sequence). V was cut by 0 bases and J by 6 bases, with 8 bases left in between. This CDR3 spans 13 amino acids. The CDR3 reads CASSLGQKKTQYF. Written as DNA, the CDR3 is TGTGCCAGCAGCTTAGGACAGAAAAAGACCCAGTACTTC. Combining the CDR3 with reference TRBV13 and TRBJ2-5 gives the whole variable domain AAGVIQSPRHLIKEKRETATLKCYPIPRHDTVYWYQQGPGQDPQFLISFYEKMQSDKGSIPDRFSAQQFSDYHSELNMSSLELGDSALYFCASSLGQKKTQYFGPGTRLLVL.

This clone appeared once. This sequence joins TRBV30 and TRBJ1-4; TRBD1 aligns across 8 bases. With V trimmed by 5 bases and J by 8 bases, 16 bases remained unmatched. The CDR3 has 16 residues. Germline V lookup: CDR1 GTSNPN, CDR2 SVGIG (reference sequence). The chain's CDR3 is CAWGLWQGARWEKLFF. CDR3 coding DNA: TGTGCCTGGGGTCTGTGGCAGGGGGCTCGGTGGGAAAAACTGTTTTTT.

Regarding this clone: This specimen includes other DNA sequences encoding the same CDR3. The CDR3 region is CASSPGRNYGYTF. DNA of the CDR3: TGTGCCAGCAGCCCCGGACGTAACTATGGCTACACCTTC. This rearrangement joins TRBV28 to TRBJ1-2; D is uncertain. The CDR3 runs 13 residues. Per the germline V gene, CDR1 is MDHEN and CDR2 is SYDVKM. Trimming shortened V by 6 bases and J by 1 base, and 9 bases separated the two germline ends.

J is TRBJ1-2 and V is TRBV3-1 (or the pseudogene TRBV3-2); maybe TRBD1 (5 bases). V was shortened by 1 base and J by 3 bases, with 9 bases between the two germline ends. The germline gives CDR1 LGHDT, CDR2 YNNKEL (reference sequence). The CDR3 runs 14 residues. CDR3 residues: CASSQARGDYGYTF. CDR3 in DNA: TGTGCCAGCAGCCAAGCAAGGGGCGACTATGGCTACACCTTC.

V gene TRBV6-5 combines with J gene TRBJ2-2; 9 nucleotides line up with TRBD2. The V gene end was trimmed by 1 base and the J gene end by 3 bases; junction bases not matched to a gene: 3. CDR1 is MNHEY and CDR2 is SVGAGI in the germline V gene. The CDR3 is 16 amino acids. CDR3 in DNA: TGTGCCAGCAGTTACTTTAGCGGGAGCGACACCGGGGAGCTGTTTTTT. Protein sequence: CASSYFSGSDTGELFF.

The chain joins TRBV29-1 to TRBJ2-5; 10 bases line up with TRBD2. From germline, CDR1 is SQVTM and CDR2 ANQGSEA. The V and J ends lost 3 bases and 6 bases, in that order; junction bases with no gene match: 4. There are 13 residues in the CDR3. In DNA form, the CDR3 reads TGCAGCGTTGACCCTAGCGGGAGCAAGACCCAGTACTTC. It is translated as CSVDPSGSKTQYF.

V gene TRBV29-1 combines with J gene TRBJ2-1; D might be TRBD1 (6 bases). Trimming pared 6 bases from V and 0 bases from J, leaving 12 bases between. Germline CDR1 and CDR2: SQVTM and ANQGSEA. This CDR3 contains 14 residues. The chain's CDR3 is CSVNRDTSYNEQFF. The CDR3 DNA follows: TGCAGCGTAAACCGGGACACCTCCTACAATGAGCAGTTCTTC.

V gene TRBV27 combines with J gene TRBJ1-5; 9 nucleotides match TRBD1. Looked up from germline, CDR1 is MNHEY and CDR2 is SMNVEV (reference sequence). This CDR3 spans 14 amino acids. The junction had 4 bases not matched to a gene; V was cut back by 4 bases and J by 6 bases. The CDR3 reads CASSYGQGSQPQHF. CDR3 nucleotide sequence: TGTGCCAGCAGTTACGGACAGGGGAGTCAGCCCCAGCATTTT.

This clone has only one observation. The CDR3 loop is CASSSPETGTFRYGYTF. The CDR3 DNA is TGTGCCAGCAGTTCTCCCGAGACAGGCACATTCCGGTATGGCTACACCTTC. The chain is built from TRBV28 and TRBJ1-2; tentatively, D is TRBD1 (6 bases). V lost 4 bases to trimming and J lost 5 bases, with 23 bases between them. The CDR3 extends over 17 amino acids. Germline CDR1 MDHEN, CDR2 SYDVKM.

The J gene is TRBJ1-3, the V gene TRBV4-1, with D perhaps TRBD1 (6 bases). CDR1 is MGHRA and CDR2 is YSYEKL in the germline V gene. V was shortened by 0 bases and J by 1 base, with 22 bases between the two germline ends. The CDR3 runs 20 residues. DNA of the CDR3: TGCGCCAGCAGCCAAGATACGGCTTTCGCAGGGGACTTTTCTGGAAACACCATATATTTT. Residues: CASSQDTAFAGDFSGNTIYF.

The rearrangement links TRBV28 to TRBJ2-2, with 7 bases aligning to TRBD1. CDR1 is MDHEN, CDR2 SYDVKM, per germline. The CDR3 loop spans 16 amino acids. Trimming at V came to 5 bases and at J to 1 base, leaving 7 bases not matched to a gene. The CDR3 coding sequence is TGTGCCAGCAGTCCCCGACAGGGAAAGAACACCGGGGAGCTGTTTTTT. Residues: CASSPRQGKNTGELFF.

The V call is TRBV28, the J call TRBJ2-7; TRBD1 might be the D (6 bases). Germline CDR1 and CDR2: MDHEN and SYDVKM. Trimming pared 7 bases from V and 2 bases from J, leaving 15 bases between. CDR3 length: 14 residues. The DNA of the CDR3 is TGTGCCAGCACCGCTCAGGGGAAACCCTACGAGCAGTACGTC. It is translated as CASTAQGKPYEQYV.

V usage is TRBV14 and J usage is TRBJ1-1; the D is unclear. CDR3 length equals 13 residues. The V end lost 4 bases, the J end lost 0 bases, and 6 bases lay between the germline ends. The germline CDR1 and CDR2 sequences are SGHDN and FVKESK. The CDR3 sequence: CASSLGLNTEAFF. The CDR3 bases are TGTGCCAGCAGCCTAGGGTTGAACACTGAAGCTTTCTTT.

The chain employs TRBV3-1 (or the pseudogene TRBV3-2) and TRBJ2-1; TRBD2 might be the D (5 bases). This CDR3 is built from 17 residues. V was clipped by 2 bases and J by 0 bases, with 14 bases between them. Germline lookup yields CDR1 LGHDT and CDR2 YNNKEL (reference sequence). CDR3 protein: CASSQYLSGSSYNEQFF. Here the CDR3 DNA reads TGTGCCAGCAGCCAATATTTATCGGGGAGCTCCTACAATGAGCAGTTCTTC.

The chain uses TRBV24-1 and TRBJ1-2; the match to TRBD1 covers 8 bases. V lost 6 bases, J lost 6 bases, and 5 bases stayed unmatched. The CDR3 extends over 13 amino acids. The germline gives CDR1 KGHDR, CDR2 SFDVKD. The CDR3 nucleotides are TGTGCCACCAGTCGTCAGGGGGCGGATGGCTACACCTTC. Translated: CATSRQGADGYTF.

The genes are TRBV16 and TRBJ1-2, with a possible D match to TRBD1 (5 bases). This CDR3 spans 12 amino acids. Germline CDR1 reads KGHSY; CDR2 reads FQNENV. V was cut by 5 bases and J by 7 bases, with 11 bases left in between. The CDR3 nucleotides read TGTGCCAGCAGCGAAGGCGGGGGTGGCTACACCTTC. Protein: CASSEGGGGYTF.

The chain links TRBV6-5 to TRBJ2-7; maybe TRBD2 (5 bases). Germline V gene sequence: CDR1 MNHEY, CDR2 SVGAGI. This CDR3 contains 13 residues. Trimming left V 2 bases short and J 0 bases short, with 5 bases between. CDR3 in amino acids: CASSYRGSYEQYF. CDR3 nucleotides: TGTGCCAGCAGTTACCGGGGCTCCTACGAGCAGTACTTC.

V and J are TRBV18 and TRBJ2-2, with D perhaps matching TRBD1 or TRBD2 (5 bases each). From germline, CDR1 is KGHSH and CDR2 LQKENI. Trimming cost V 4 bases and J 2 bases, with 11 bases left between them. This CDR3 contains 15 residues. CDR3 bases: TGTGCCAGCTCACGGGACGGGATAAACACCGGGGAGCTGTTTTTT. Encoded protein: CASSRDGINTGELFF.

The rearrangement uses TRBV5-1 and TRBJ1-3; no clear D. The CDR3 is made up of 17 amino acids. Germline values: CDR1 SGHRS, CDR2 YFSETQ. V shed 0 bases and J shed 0 bases, with 13 bases lying between them. CDR3 loop: CASSLGKGVSSGNTIYF. CDR3 sequence (DNA): TGCGCCAGCAGCTTGGGGAAGGGAGTCAGCTCTGGAAACACCATATATTTT.

V and J are TRBV29-1 and TRBJ1-2; the D gene is possibly TRBD1 (5 bases). CDR1 is SQVTM, CDR2 ANQGSEA, per germline. Trimming stripped 1 base from V and 8 bases from J, with 5 bases between. The CDR3 consists of 10 residues. The CDR3 spells CSVEGGGYTF. CDR3 DNA: TGCAGCGTTGAAGGGGGCGGCTACACCTTC.

The CDR3 loop reads CASSPLANTGELFF. In DNA, the CDR3 is TGTGCCAGCAGCCCCCTAGCGAACACCGGGGAGCTGTTTTTT. This chain joins TRBV7-8 and TRBJ2-2; no firm D call. Germline assignment: CDR1 SGHVS and CDR2 FQNEAQ. The CDR3 totals 14 residues. V shed 5 bases and J shed 0 bases, with 7 bases lying between them.

The CDR3 DNA sequence: TGTGCCAGCAGCGACCGGGACAGTTATCAGCCCCAGCATTTT. Encoded protein: CASSDRDSYQPQHF. The genes are TRBV9 and TRBJ1-5; 7 nucleotides match TRBD1. Germline V gene lookup returns CDR1 SGDLS and CDR2 YYNGEE. This CDR3 is built from 14 residues. Trimming cost V 3 bases and J 5 bases; bases outside gene matches: 5.